These 29 T cell receptor beta chains came from one sample sequenced in a study of T cell responses to AZD1222 COVID-19 vaccine. Sequencing used immunoSEQ multiplex PCR; TCRdb keeps in-frame clones, though not all of them. In the table there are 120,000 or so clones, roughly 89% of which are singletons. Sequenced here: peripheral blood, sampled on day 0 of MenACWY control vaccination. Receptors were obtained from an adult in good health.

The chain carries TRBV25-1 and TRBJ2-1, with a weak D call TRBD2 (5 bases). Germline lookup yields CDR1 MGHDK and CDR2 SYGVNS. The CDR3 totals 15 residues. The germline V and J ends were trimmed by 2 bases and 1 base, with 9 bases remaining between them. The CDR3: CASSERGLSYNEQFF. In nucleotides, the CDR3 is TGTGCCAGCAGTGAACGTGGACTGTCCTACAATGAGCAGTTCTTC.

This chain joins TRBV5-6 and TRBJ2-1; D call uncertain. The CDR3 covers 13 residues. Trimming cost V 4 bases and J 6 bases, with 11 bases left between them. From germline, CDR1 is SGHDT and CDR2 YYEEEE. CDR3 loop: CASSPRLGNEQFF. The CDR3 region has the DNA TGTGCCAGCAGCCCTCGACTTGGCAATGAGCAGTTCTTC.

In DNA form, the CDR3 reads TGCGCCAGCAGCAGTGAAGCCTACACCGGGGAGCTGTTTTTT. It is translated as CASSSEAYTGELFF. The chain employs TRBV5-1 and TRBJ2-2; no clear D. Germline assignment: CDR1 SGHRS and CDR2 YFSETQ. The CDR3 spans 14 residues. V was cut by 4 bases and J by 3 bases, with 10 bases left in between.

V usage is TRBV11-3 and J usage is TRBJ2-2; 8 positions match TRBD2. The V gene end was trimmed by 0 bases and the J gene end by 7 bases; junction bases not matched to a gene: 13. The germline V gene encodes CDR1 SGHNT and CDR2 YENEEA. The CDR3 spans 18 residues. The CDR3 protein is CASSLEGAAGDNGGELFF. The CDR3 bases are TGTGCCAGCAGCTTAGAAGGAGCAGCGGGAGATAATGGCGGGGAGCTGTTTTTT.

The chain has TRBV5-1 and TRBJ2-5; TRBD1 aligns across 7 bases. V trimming: 4 bases; J trimming: 5 bases; junction bases outside the gene matches: 14. Germline-derived CDR1 and CDR2 are SGHRS and YFSETQ. CDR3 length: 16 residues. Here the CDR3 reads CASSLGTDPNGETQYF. In DNA form, the CDR3 reads TGCGCCAGCAGCCTGGGGACAGACCCGAATGGGGAGACCCAGTACTTC.

The chain recombines TRBV9 with TRBJ2-1; tentatively, D is TRBD2 (6 bases). The germline CDR1 and CDR2 sequences are SGDLS and YYNGEE. This CDR3 region has 14 residues. V dropped 0 bases and J dropped 6 bases, with 10 bases sitting between them. The CDR3 region is CASSVATGANEQFF. CDR3 DNA sequence: TGTGCCAGCAGCGTAGCTACGGGAGCCAATGAGCAGTTCTTC.

V gene TRBV29-1 combines with J gene TRBJ2-2, with D hard to call. The germline CDR1 and CDR2 sequences are SQVTM and ANQGSEA. Trimming cost V 5 bases and J 8 bases, with 12 bases left between them. There are 12 residues in the CDR3. CDR3 protein: CSVLALRGELFF. The CDR3 nucleotides are TGCAGCGTTTTGGCCCTGAGGGGGGAGCTGTTTTTT.

The chain links TRBV5-1 to TRBJ1-4, with a weak D call TRBD1 (6 bases). There are 14 residues in the CDR3. CDR1 is SGHRS, CDR2 YFSETQ, per germline. V was pared by 4 bases and J by 2 bases, with 9 bases between. The CDR3 nucleotides are TGCGCCAGCAGCAGCAGGGGTACTAATGAAAAACTGTTTTTT. Translation: CASSSRGTNEKLFF.

In its sample, this clone was seen once. V is TRBV12-3 or TRBV12-4 and J is TRBJ1-2, with unresolved D. This CDR3 has 13 amino acids. The V and J ends lost 4 bases and 4 bases respectively, with 10 bases between them. The CDR3: CASSYKVIYGYTF. The DNA of the CDR3 is TGTGCCAGCAGTTATAAGGTCATCTATGGCTACACCTTC.

In this sample, this clone turned up a few times. The rearrangement links TRBV29-1 to TRBJ1-2; maybe TRBD1 (6 bases). CDR1 and CDR2 (germline): SQVTM, ANQGSEA. This CDR3 has 14 residues. Trimming removed 5 bases from V and 6 bases from J, with 19 bases in between. CDR3 sequence (DNA): TGCAGCGTTATCGGGGGCAGGGGACTCAATGGCTACACCTTC. This translates into CSVIGGRGLNGYTF.

The CDR3 nucleotides read TGTGCCAGCAGCTTGCAGCGGGGTTCTGAAGCTTTCTTT. This sequence encodes CASSLQRGSEAFF. V is TRBV5-4 and J is TRBJ1-1; no definite D call. The length of the CDR3 is 13 residues. Looked up from germline, CDR1 is SGHNT and CDR2 is YYREEE (reference sequence). The V gene lost 1 base and the J gene lost 6 bases, with 10 bases spanning the gap.

The chain is built from TRBV21-1 and TRBJ2-7; the table gives TRBD2 as D, unverified against the DNA. TRBV21-1 is a documented pseudogene. This CDR3 has 17 residues. The CDR3 sequence: CASSKEGSGSLGEGQYF. The DNA for the CDR3 is TGTGCCAGCAGCAAAGAGGGTAGCGGGAGTTTGGGTGAGGGGCAGTACTTC.

The chain links TRBV9 to TRBJ1-4; D may be TRBD1 (5 bases). The CDR3 runs 17 residues. Germline lookup yields CDR1 SGDLS and CDR2 YYNGEE. Trimming took 4 bases from V and 7 from J, leaving 23 bases between them. The CDR3 region is CASSPGVKRGGIEKLFF. The CDR3, as DNA: TGTGCCAGCAGCCCGGGGGTCAAAAGGGGAGGAATTGAAAAACTGTTTTTT.

The chain combines TRBV7-2 with TRBJ2-7; D is uncertain. Per the germline V gene, CDR1 is SGHTA and CDR2 is FQGNSA. Trimming stripped 1 base from V and 0 bases from J, with 10 bases between. This CDR3 comprises 15 residues. For the CDR3, the DNA is TGTGCCAGCAGCTTAGTGGCCTCAAGCTCCTACGAGCAGTACTTC. The encoded protein is CASSLVASSSYEQYF.

About this clone: Additional DNA sequences in this sample encode the identical CDR3. This sequence joins TRBV5-4 and TRBJ1-2; tentative D call: TRBD1 (6 bases). The germline V gene encodes CDR1 SGHNT and CDR2 YYREEE (reference sequence). The V gene lost 0 bases and the J gene lost 3 bases, with 9 bases spanning the gap. The CDR3 extends over 14 amino acids. The CDR3, as DNA: TGTGCCAGCAGCTTGGGGGGGCGGGACTATGGCTACACCTTC. Amino acids: CASSLGGRDYGYTF.

This chain connects TRBV4-1 to TRBJ2-7, with a possible D match to TRBD1 (6 bases). Trimming shortened V by 5 bases and J by 6 bases, and 8 bases separated the two germline ends. This CDR3 comprises 11 residues. Germline-derived CDR1 and CDR2 are MGHRA and YSYEKL. Here the CDR3 reads CASSLGGEQYF. For the CDR3, the DNA is TGCGCCAGCAGCTTAGGGGGCGAGCAGTACTTC.

The chain is built from TRBV7-8 and TRBJ2-3, with D possibly being TRBD1 (6 bases). Looked up from germline, CDR1 is SGHVS and CDR2 is FQNEAQ. Trimming cost V 5 bases and J 2 bases, with 17 bases left between them. The CDR3 sequence is 16 residues long. The CDR3 nucleotides read TGTGCCAGCAGCCAGGGGCCGCAGCGGACCACAGATACGCAGTATTTT. Amino acids: CASSQGPQRTTDTQYF.

The rearrangement uses TRBV4-1 and TRBJ2-1, with 11 bases aligning to TRBD2. This CDR3 has 16 amino acids. Germline V gene lookup returns CDR1 MGHRA and CDR2 YSYEKL. V trimming: 0 bases; J trimming: 7 bases; junction bases outside the gene matches: 5. The CDR3 reads CASSQDRASGRNEQFF. The CDR3 coding sequence is TGCGCCAGCAGCCAAGATAGAGCTAGCGGGAGGAATGAGCAGTTCTTC.

The chain is built from TRBV7-3 and TRBJ2-7, with a possible D match to TRBD2 (6 bases). The germline V gene has CDR1 SGHTA and CDR2 FQGTGA. Trimming shortened V by 9 bases and J by 3 bases, and 18 bases separated the two germline ends. The CDR3 is 14 amino acids. CDR3 sequence reads: CARGGSRRYYEQYF. The CDR3 DNA reads TGTGCCAGGGGAGGCAGCCGCCGGTACTACGAGCAGTACTTC.

This sequence joins TRBV4-1 and TRBJ2-3, with TRBD2 matching 7 bases. Germline CDR1 MGHRA, CDR2 YSYEKL. CDR3 length: 16 amino acids. With 3 bases clipped from V and 1 base from J, the junction kept 7 bases outside the gene matches. In DNA form, the CDR3 reads TGCGCCAGCAGCCAGGAGTCAGCGGGACGCACAGATACGCAGTATTTT. This gives the protein CASSQESAGRTDTQYF.

The chain uses TRBV29-1 and TRBJ1-1; 10 nucleotides line up with TRBD1. Germline CDR1 is SQVTM and CDR2 is ANQGSEA. With 6 bases clipped from V and 4 bases from J, the junction kept 11 bases outside the gene matches. There are 15 residues in the CDR3. CDR3 loop: CSVVPGQGQGTEAFF. DNA of the CDR3: TGCAGCGTAGTCCCGGGACAGGGGCAGGGCACTGAAGCTTTCTTT.

The chain has TRBV11-3 and TRBJ1-1; D uncertain. The V end was cut by 5 bases, the J end by 0 bases, with 7 bases between. The germline CDR1 and CDR2 sequences are SGHNT and YENEEA. The CDR3 loop spans 13 amino acids. DNA for the CDR3: TGTGCCAGCAGCGAACACATGAACACTGAAGCTTTCTTT. This codes for CASSEHMNTEAFF.

The chain combines TRBV6-4 with TRBJ1-2, with a weak D call TRBD1 (5 bases). This CDR3 has 17 amino acids. The V and J ends lost 3 bases and 2 bases respectively, with 19 bases between them. Germline V gene data show CDR1 as MRHNA and CDR2 as SNTAGT. In nucleotides, the CDR3 is TGTGCCAGCAGTGAATACCCCTCCCGGGGGGGAAACTATGGCTACACCTTC. Protein sequence: CASSEYPSRGGNYGYTF.

This sequence joins TRBV5-1 and TRBJ2-7; tentatively, D is TRBD2 (6 bases). Looked up from germline, CDR1 is SGHRS and CDR2 is YFSETQ. The CDR3 length is 12 residues. V was shortened by 1 base and J by 5 bases, with 7 bases between the two germline ends. CDR3: CASSLSSDEQYF. The CDR3 region has the DNA TGCGCCAGCAGCTTGTCTAGCGACGAGCAGTACTTC.

J is TRBJ2-1 and V is TRBV7-8, with TRBD2 matching over 11 bases. The CDR3 totals 15 residues. Germline-derived CDR1 and CDR2 are SGHVS and FQNEAQ. The V and J ends lost 5 bases and 6 bases, in that order; junction bases with no gene match: 6. CDR3 sequence reads: CASSTATSGTNEQFF. The DNA of the CDR3 is TGTGCCAGCAGCACCGCGACTAGCGGGACCAATGAGCAGTTCTTC.

DNA for the CDR3: TGTGCCAGCAGCCGCCCGGGCTATGGCTACACCTTC. It translates to CASSRPGYGYTF. This rearrangement joins TRBV3-1 (or the pseudogene TRBV3-2) to TRBJ1-2; no definite D call. V gave up 4 bases and J gave up 4 bases, with 7 bases separating them. The CDR3 loop spans 12 amino acids. From germline, CDR1 is LGHDT and CDR2 YNNKEL (reference sequence).

The chain is built from TRBV11-2 and TRBJ2-7, with D unclear. CDR1 and CDR2 (germline): SGHAT, FQNNGV. There are 14 residues in the CDR3. The V and J ends lost 1 base and 4 bases respectively, with 11 bases between them. CDR3 sequence reads: CASSLGLQQYEQYF. DNA of the CDR3: TGTGCCAGCAGCTTAGGACTCCAACAGTACGAGCAGTACTTC.

The chain employs TRBV27 and TRBJ2-1; 8 positions agree with TRBD1. The ends lost 2 bases at V and 7 bases at J; junction bases unmatched: 7. This CDR3 spans 15 amino acids. Germline loops: CDR1 MNHEY, CDR2 SMNVEV (reference sequence). Written as DNA, the CDR3 is TGTGCCAGCAGTTTACCCGGACAGGGCTGGAATGAGCAGTTCTTC. It is translated as CASSLPGQGWNEQFF.

The chain joins TRBV7-2 to TRBJ2-5, with TRBD2 matching 7 bases. Germline assignment: CDR1 SGHTA and CDR2 FQGNSA. Unmatched junction bases numbered 9, after V lost 0 bases and J lost 5 bases. CDR3 length: 16 amino acids. As DNA, the CDR3 is TGTGCCAGCAGCTTAGCTTCCCTGGCGGGGGTGGAGACCCAGTACTTC. Protein product: CASSLASLAGVETQYF.